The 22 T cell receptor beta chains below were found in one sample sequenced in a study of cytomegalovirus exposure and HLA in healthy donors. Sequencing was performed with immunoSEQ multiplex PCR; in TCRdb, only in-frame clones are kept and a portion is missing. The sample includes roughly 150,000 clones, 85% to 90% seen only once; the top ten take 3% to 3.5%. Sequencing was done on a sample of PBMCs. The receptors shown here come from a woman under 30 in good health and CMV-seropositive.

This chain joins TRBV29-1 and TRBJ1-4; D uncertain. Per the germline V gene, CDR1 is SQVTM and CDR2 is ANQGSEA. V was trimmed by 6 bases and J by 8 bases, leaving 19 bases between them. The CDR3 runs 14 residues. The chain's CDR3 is CSVAPEGSREKLFF. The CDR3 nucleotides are TGCAGCGTGGCCCCAGAGGGATCCCGCGAAAAACTGTTTTTT.

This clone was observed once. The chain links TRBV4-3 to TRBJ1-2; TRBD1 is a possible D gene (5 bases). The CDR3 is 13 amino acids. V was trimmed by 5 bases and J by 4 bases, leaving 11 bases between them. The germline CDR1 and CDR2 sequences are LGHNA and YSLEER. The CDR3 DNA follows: TGCGCCAGCAGCGCCAGCGGGGGCTATGGCTACACCTTC. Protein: CASSASGGYGYTF.

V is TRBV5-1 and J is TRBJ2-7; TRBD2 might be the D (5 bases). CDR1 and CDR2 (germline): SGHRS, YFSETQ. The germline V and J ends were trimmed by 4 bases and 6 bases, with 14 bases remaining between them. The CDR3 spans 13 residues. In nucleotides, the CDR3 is TGCGCCAGCAGCCATACTAGTACAAGCGAGCAGTACTTC. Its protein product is CASSHTSTSEQYF.

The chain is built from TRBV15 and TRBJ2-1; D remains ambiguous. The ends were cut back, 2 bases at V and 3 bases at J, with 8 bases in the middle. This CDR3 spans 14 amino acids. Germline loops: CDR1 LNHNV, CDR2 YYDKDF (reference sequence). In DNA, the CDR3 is TGTGCCACCAGCAGACTAACTGGCTACAATGAGCAGTTCTTC. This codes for CATSRLTGYNEQFF.

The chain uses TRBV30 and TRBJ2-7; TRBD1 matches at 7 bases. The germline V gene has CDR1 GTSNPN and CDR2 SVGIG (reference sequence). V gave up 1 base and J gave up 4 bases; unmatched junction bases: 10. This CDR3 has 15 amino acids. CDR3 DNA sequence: TGTGCCTGGAGTGCGTCGGGACAGAGAGTTTACGAGCAGTACTTC. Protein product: CAWSASGQRVYEQYF.

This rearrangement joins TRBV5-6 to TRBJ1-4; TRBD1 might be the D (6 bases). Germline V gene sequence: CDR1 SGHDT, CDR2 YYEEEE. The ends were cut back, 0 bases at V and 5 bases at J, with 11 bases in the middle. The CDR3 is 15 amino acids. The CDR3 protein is CASSLEQGLNEKLFF. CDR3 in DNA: TGTGCCAGCAGCTTGGAACAGGGCTTAAATGAAAAACTGTTTTTT. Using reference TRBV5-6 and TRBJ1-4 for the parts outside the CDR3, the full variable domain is DAGVTQSPTHLIKTRGQQVTLRCSPKSGHDTVSWYQQALGQGPQFIFQYYEEEERQRGNFPDRFSGHQFPNYSSELNVNALLLGDSALYLCASSLEQGLNEKLFFGSGTQLSVL.

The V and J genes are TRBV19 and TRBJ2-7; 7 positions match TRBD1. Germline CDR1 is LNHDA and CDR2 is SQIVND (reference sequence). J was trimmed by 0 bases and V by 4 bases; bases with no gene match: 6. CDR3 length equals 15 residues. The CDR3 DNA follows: TGTGCCAGTAGTAAGCACAGGGGTCGCTCCTACGAGCAGTACTTC. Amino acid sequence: CASSKHRGRSYEQYF.

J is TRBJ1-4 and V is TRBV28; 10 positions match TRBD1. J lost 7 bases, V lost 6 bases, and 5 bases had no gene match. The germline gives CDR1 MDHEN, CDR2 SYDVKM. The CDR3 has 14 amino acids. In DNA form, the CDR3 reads TGTGCCAGCAGAGACAGGGGGCCAGGTGAAAAACTGTTTTTT. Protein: CASRDRGPGEKLFF.

CDR3 sequence: CAFRAGGREGYTF. As DNA, the CDR3 is TGTGCCTTCCGCGCCGGGGGGCGAGAAGGCTACACCTTC. The rearrangement uses TRBV30 and TRBJ1-2; possibly TRBD1 for D (6 bases). CDR1 is GTSNPN and CDR2 is SVGIG in the germline V gene (reference sequence). The CDR3 runs to 13 residues. Deletions cut 7 bases from V and 8 bases from J, with 20 bases between.

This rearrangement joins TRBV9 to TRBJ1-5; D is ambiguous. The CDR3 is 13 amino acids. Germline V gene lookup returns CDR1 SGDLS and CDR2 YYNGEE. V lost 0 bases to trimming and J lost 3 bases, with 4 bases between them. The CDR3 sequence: CASSVGDNQPQHF. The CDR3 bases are TGTGCCAGCAGCGTAGGAGACAATCAGCCCCAGCATTTT.

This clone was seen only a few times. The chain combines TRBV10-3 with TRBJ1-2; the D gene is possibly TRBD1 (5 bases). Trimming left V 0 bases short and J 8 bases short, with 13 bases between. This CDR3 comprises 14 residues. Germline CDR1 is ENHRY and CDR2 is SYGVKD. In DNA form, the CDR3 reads TGTGCCATCAGTGAGTCGGGGCAGGGTGGAGGCTACACCTTC. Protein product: CAISESGQGGGYTF.

Here the CDR3 DNA reads TGCGCCAGCAGCCAAGATCTTGACAGGGGGTTAATTCCGGTGTTTTTT. Its translation: CASSQDLDRGLIPVFF. The chain combines TRBV4-1 with TRBJ2-2, with 9 bases that match TRBD1. The V gene's germline CDR1 is MGHRA and CDR2 YSYEKL. Trimming cost V 0 bases and J 15 bases; bases outside gene matches: 14. The CDR3 runs to 16 residues.

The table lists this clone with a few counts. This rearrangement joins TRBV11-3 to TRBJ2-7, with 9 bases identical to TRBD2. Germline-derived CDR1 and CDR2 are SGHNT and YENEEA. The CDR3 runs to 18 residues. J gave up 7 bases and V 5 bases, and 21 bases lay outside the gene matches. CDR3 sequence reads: CASSHPDTLSGRPEEQYF. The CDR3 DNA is TGTGCCAGCAGCCACCCCGACACCCTAAGCGGGAGGCCGGAAGAGCAGTACTTC.

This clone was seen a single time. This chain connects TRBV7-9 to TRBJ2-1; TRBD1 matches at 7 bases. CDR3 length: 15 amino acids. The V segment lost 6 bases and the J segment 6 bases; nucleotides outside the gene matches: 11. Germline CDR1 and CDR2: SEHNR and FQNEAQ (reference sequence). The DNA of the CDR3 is TGTGCCAGCAGTTCCTACAGGGGTGGAGGCAATGAGCAGTTCTTC. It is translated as CASSSYRGGGNEQFF.

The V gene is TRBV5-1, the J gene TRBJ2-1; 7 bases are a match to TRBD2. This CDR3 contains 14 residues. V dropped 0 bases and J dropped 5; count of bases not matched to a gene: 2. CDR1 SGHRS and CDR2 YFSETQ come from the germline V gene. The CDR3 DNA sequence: TGCGCCAGCAGCTTGGAGCGGGGACACAATGAGCAGTTCTTC. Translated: CASSLERGHNEQFF.

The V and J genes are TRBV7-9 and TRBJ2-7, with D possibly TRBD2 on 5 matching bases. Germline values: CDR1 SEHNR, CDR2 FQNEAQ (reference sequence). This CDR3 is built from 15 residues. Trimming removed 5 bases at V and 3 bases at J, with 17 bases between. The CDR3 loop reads CASSGFSAFNYEQYF. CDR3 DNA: TGTGCCAGCAGCGGTTTTAGCGCATTCAACTACGAGCAGTACTTC.

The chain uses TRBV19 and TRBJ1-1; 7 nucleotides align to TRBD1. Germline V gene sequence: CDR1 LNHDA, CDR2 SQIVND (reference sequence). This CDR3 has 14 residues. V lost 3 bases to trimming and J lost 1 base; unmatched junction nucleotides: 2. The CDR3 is CASSMNRGNTEAFF. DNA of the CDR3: TGTGCCAGTAGTATGAACAGGGGGAACACTGAAGCTTTCTTT.

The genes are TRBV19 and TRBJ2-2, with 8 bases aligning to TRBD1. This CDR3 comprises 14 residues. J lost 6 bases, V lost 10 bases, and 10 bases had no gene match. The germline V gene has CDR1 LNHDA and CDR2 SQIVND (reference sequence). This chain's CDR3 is CATETGVKAGELFF. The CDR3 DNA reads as TGTGCCACGGAGACAGGGGTAAAGGCCGGGGAGCTGTTTTTT.

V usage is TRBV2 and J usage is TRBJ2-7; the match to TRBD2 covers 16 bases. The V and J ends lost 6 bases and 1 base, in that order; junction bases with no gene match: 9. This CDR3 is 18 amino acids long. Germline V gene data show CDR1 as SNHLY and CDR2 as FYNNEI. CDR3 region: CASRGPGLAGGTSYEQYF. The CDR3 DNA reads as TGTGCCAGCAGGGGGCCGGGACTAGCGGGAGGGACTTCCTACGAGCAGTACTTC.

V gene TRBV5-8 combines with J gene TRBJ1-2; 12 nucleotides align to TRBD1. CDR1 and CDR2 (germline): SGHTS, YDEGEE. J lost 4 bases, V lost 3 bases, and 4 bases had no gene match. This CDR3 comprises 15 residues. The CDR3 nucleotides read TGTGCCAGCAGCTGGGGGACAGGGGGCACCTATGGCTACACCTTC. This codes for CASSWGTGGTYGYTF.

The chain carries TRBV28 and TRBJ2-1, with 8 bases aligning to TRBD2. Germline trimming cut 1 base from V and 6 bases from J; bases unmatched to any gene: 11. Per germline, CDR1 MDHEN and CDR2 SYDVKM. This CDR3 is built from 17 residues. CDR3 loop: CASSLYLTSAYANEQFF. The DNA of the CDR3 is TGTGCCAGCAGTTTATACCTGACTAGCGCATACGCCAATGAGCAGTTCTTC.

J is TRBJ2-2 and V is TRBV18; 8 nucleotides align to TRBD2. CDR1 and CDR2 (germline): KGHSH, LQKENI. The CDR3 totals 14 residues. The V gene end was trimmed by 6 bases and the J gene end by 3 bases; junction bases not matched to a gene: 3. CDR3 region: CASSLTSDTGELFF. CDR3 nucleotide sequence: TGTGCCAGCTCGCTGACTAGCGACACCGGGGAGCTGTTTTTT.